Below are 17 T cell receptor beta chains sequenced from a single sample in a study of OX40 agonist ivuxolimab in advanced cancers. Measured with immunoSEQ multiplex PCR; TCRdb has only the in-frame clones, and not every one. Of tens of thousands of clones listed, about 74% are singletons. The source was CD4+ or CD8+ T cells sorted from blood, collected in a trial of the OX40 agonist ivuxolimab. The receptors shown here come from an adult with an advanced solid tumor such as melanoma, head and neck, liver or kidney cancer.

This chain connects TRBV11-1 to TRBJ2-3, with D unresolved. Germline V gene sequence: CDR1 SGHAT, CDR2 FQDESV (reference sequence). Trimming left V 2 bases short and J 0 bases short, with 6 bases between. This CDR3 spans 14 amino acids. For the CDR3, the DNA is TGTGCCAGCAGCTTACAGGCTAGCACAGATACGCAGTATTTT. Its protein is CASSLQASTDTQYF.

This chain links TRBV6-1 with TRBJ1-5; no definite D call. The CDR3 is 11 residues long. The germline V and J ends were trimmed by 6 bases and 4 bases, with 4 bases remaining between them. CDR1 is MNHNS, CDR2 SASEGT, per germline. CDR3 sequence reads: CASRVNQPQHF. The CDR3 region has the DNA TGTGCCAGCAGGGTTAATCAGCCCCAGCATTTT.

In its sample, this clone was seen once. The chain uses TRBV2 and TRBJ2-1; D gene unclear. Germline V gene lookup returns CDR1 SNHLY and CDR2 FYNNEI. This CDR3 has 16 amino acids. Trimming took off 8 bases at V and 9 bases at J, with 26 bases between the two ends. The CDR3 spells CASGLRASSIPSEQFF. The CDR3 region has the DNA TGTGCCAGCGGATTAAGGGCCAGCTCCATTCCTTCTGAGCAGTTCTTC.

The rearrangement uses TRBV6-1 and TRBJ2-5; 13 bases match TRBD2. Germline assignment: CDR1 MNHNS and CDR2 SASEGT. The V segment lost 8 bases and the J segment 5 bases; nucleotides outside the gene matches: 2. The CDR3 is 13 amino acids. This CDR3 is CASSTSGRETQYF. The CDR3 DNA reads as TGTGCCAGCTCGACTAGCGGGAGGGAGACCCAGTACTTC.

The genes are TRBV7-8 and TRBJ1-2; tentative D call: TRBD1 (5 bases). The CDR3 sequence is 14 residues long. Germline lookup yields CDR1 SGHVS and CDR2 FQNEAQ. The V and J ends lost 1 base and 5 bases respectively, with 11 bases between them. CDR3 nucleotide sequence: TGTGCCAGCAGCTTAGGAGGGGACGGGTATGGCTACACCTTC. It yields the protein CASSLGGDGYGYTF.

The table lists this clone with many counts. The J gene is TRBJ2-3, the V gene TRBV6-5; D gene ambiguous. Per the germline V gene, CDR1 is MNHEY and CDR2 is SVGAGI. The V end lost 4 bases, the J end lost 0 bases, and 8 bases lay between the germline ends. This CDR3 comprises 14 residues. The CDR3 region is CASSFSTSTDTQYF. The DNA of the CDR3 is TGTGCCAGCAGTTTCTCTACTAGCACAGATACGCAGTATTTT.

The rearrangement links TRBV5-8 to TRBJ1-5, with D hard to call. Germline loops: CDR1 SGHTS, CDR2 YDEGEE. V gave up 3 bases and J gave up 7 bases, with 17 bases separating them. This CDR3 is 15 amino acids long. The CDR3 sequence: CASSSRRASRQPQHF. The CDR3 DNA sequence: TGTGCCAGCAGCTCTCGACGGGCCTCGAGGCAGCCCCAGCATTTT. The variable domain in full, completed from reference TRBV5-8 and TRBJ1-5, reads EAGVTQSPTHLIKTRGQQATLRCSPISGHTSVYWYQQALGLGLQFLLWYDEGEERNRGNFPPRFSGRQFPNYSSELNVNALELEDSALYLCASSSRRASRQPQHFGDGTRLSIL.

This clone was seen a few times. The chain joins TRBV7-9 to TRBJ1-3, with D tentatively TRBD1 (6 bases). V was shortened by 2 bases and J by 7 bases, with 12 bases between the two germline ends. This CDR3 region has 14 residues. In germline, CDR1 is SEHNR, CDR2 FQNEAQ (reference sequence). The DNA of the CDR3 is TGTGCCAGCAGCTTACAGGCTGGGGGCAACACCATATATTTT. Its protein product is CASSLQAGGNTIYF. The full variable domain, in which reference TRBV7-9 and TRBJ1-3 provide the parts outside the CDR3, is DTGVSQNPRHKITKRGQNVTFRCDPISEHNRLYWYRQTLGQGPEFLTYFQNEAQLEKSRLLSDRFSAERPKGSFSTLEIQRTEQGDSAMYLCASSLQAGGNTIYFGEGSWLTVV.

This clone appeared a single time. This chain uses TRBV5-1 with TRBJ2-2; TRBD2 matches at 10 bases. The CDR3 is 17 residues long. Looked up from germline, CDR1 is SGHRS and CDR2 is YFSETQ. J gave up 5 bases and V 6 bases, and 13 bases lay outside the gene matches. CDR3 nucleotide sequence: TGCGCCAGCACCAACGCACTAGCGGGAAGGGGGACCGGGGAGCTGTTTTTT. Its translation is CASTNALAGRGTGELFF.

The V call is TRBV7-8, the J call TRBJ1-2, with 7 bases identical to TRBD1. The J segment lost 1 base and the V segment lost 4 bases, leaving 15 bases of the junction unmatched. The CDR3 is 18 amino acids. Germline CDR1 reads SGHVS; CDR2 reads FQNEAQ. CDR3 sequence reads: CASSSRQGQATLNYGYTF. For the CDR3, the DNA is TGTGCCAGCAGCTCACGACAGGGACAAGCAACTCTTAACTATGGCTACACCTTC. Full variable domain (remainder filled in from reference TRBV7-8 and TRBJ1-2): GAGVSQSPRYKVAKRGQDVALRCDPISGHVSLFWYQQALGQGPEFLTYFQNEAQLDKSGLPSDRFFAERPEGSVSTLKIQRTQQEDSAVYLCASSSRQGQATLNYGYTFGSGTRLTVV.

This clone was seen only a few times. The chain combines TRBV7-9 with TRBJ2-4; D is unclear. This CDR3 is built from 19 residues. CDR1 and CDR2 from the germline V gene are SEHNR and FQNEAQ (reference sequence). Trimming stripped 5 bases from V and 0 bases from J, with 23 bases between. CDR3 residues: CASSRPGNSGWLAKNIQYF. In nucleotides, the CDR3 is TGTGCCAGCAGCCGCCCGGGTAATTCTGGATGGTTAGCCAAAAACATTCAGTACTTC.

Here the CDR3 reads CASNRRFYGYTF. CDR3 sequence (DNA): TGTGCCAGCAACCGACGCTTCTATGGCTACACCTTC. The gene calls are TRBV28 and TRBJ1-2; D remains ambiguous. CDR1 is MDHEN and CDR2 is SYDVKM in the germline V gene. The CDR3 runs 12 residues. V lost 7 bases and J lost 4, with 10 bases in between.

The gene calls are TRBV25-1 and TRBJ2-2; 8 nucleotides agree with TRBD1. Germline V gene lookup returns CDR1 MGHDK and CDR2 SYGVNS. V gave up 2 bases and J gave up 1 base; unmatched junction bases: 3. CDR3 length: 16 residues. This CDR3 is CASSEPGTGNTGELFF. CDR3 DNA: TGTGCCAGCAGTGAACCGGGGACAGGGAACACCGGGGAGCTGTTTTTT.

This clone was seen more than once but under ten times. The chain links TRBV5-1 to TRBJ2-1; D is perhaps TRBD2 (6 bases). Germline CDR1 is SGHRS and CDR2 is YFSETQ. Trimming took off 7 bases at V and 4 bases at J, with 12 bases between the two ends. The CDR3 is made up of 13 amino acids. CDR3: CASEGGGYNEQFF. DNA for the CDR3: TGCGCCAGCGAGGGTGGGGGGTACAATGAGCAGTTCTTC.

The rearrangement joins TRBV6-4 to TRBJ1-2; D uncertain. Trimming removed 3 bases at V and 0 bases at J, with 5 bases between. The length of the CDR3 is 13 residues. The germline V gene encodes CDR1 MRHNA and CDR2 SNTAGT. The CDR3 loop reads CASSEIANYGYTF. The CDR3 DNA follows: TGTGCCAGCAGTGAAATAGCTAACTATGGCTACACCTTC.

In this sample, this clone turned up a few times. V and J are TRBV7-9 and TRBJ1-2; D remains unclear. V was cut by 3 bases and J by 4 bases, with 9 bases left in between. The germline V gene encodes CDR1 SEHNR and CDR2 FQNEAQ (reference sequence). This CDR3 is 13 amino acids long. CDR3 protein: CASSFGGSYGYTF. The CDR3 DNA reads TGTGCCAGCAGCTTTGGAGGGTCCTATGGCTACACCTTC.

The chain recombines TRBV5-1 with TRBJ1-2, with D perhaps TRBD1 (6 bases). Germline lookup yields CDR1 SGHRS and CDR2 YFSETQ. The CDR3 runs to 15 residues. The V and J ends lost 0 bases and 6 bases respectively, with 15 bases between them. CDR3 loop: CASSLVGGGADGYTF. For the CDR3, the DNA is TGCGCCAGCAGCTTGGTCGGCGGGGGGGCGGATGGCTACACCTTC.